The rows below give T cell receptor beta chains drawn from one sample of a study of blood T cell repertoires in COVID-19. The table came from immunoSEQ multiplex PCR; TCRdb's copy has only in-frame clones and leaves some out. The sample has 200,000 to 250,000 clones, 84% seen once. Sample: PBMCs or T cells enriched from blood (not recorded which). These receptors originate from a woman aged 40 to 55 who had recovered from COVID-19. The CDR3 runs from the conserved cysteine through the conserved F or W. The D gene is left open where the match is weak. Clone size is shown for a subset of rows, as once, few, many or a class of expanded clone.

>TRBJ2-7|TRBV7-2|once|TRBD2
CASSFGPGLAGLSSYEQYF
TGTGCCAGCAGCTTTGGGCCGGGACTAGCGGGACTAAGCTCCTACGAGCAGTACTTC
>TRBJ2-7|TRBV7-8|-|-
CASSLGESGTYEQYF
TGTGCCAGCAGCTTAGGGGAGTCTGGTACCTACGAGCAGTACTTC
>TRBJ2-1|TRBV10-2|-|-
CASSEGIAAYNEQFF
TGCGCCAGCAGTGAAGGGATAGCGGCCTACAATGAGCAGTTCTTC
>TRBJ2-2|TRBV28|-|TRBD2
CASSSHPNPGLNLSNTGELFF
TGTGCCAGCAGTTCCCACCCAAATCCGGGACTAAACCTCTCGAACACCGGGGAGCTGTTTTTT
>TRBJ1-1|TRBV7-9|-|-
CASSPQVNTEAFF
TGTGCCAGCAGCCCACAGGTTAACACTGAAGCTTTCTTT
>TRBJ1-2|TRBV7-8|-|-
CASSLSQNYGYTF
TGTGCCAGCAGCTTATCACAAAACTATGGCTACACCTTC
>TRBJ2-7|TRBV7-9|-|-
CASSGDNYEQYF
TGTGCCAGCAGCGGGGACAACTACGAGCAGTACTTC
>TRBJ1-6|TRBV30|-|-
CAWSVAGINSPLHF
TGTGCCTGGAGTGTAGCAGGGATAAATTCACCCCTCCACTTT
>TRBJ1-5|TRBV19|-|-
CASSRGREGQPQHF
TGTGCCAGTAGTCGGGGCAGGGAGGGCCAGCCCCAGCATTTT
>TRBJ2-7|TRBV2|-|TRBD1
CASKPQGAVNEQYF
TGTGCCAGCAAACCTCAGGGGGCGGTCAACGAGCAGTACTTC
>TRBJ1-1|TRBV2|-|-
CASNPQVGTEAFF
TGTGCCAGCAACCCCCAGGTGGGCACTGAAGCTTTCTTT
>TRBJ2-3|TRBV28|-|-
CASSYYRSTQYF
TGTGCCAGCAGTTACTACAGGAGTACGCAGTATTTT
>TRBJ2-5|TRBV19|-|-
CASSIGGETQYF
TGTGCCAGTAGTATAGGAGGCGAGACCCAGTACTTC
>TRBJ1-1|TRBV5-1|once|-
CASSLGAGEGTEAFF
TGCGCCAGCAGCTTGGGGGCAGGGGAGGGAACTGAAGCTTTCTTT
>TRBJ2-1|TRBV19|-|-
CASSITTEQFF
TGTGCCAGTAGTATAACAACTGAGCAGTTCTTC
>TRBJ1-2|TRBV6-5|once|TRBD1
CASSPTGVPNYGYTF
TGTGCCAGCAGCCCCACAGGGGTCCCCAACTATGGCTACACCTTC
>TRBJ2-5|TRBV7-2|-|TRBD2
CASRLGTSGSVGETQYF
TGTGCCAGCAGACTAGGGACTAGCGGGAGCGTCGGAGAGACCCAGTACTTC
>TRBJ2-3|TRBV6-4|-|-
CASALREGTDTQYF
TGTGCCAGCGCCCTGAGGGAGGGCACAGATACGCAGTATTTT
>TRBJ1-1|TRBV6-5|-|TRBD1
CAIGQGNVTEAFF
TGTGCCATAGGACAGGGAAACGTCACTGAAGCTTTCTTT
>TRBJ2-1|TRBV30|-|TRBD2
CAWVTPDPGTSGPYNEQFF
TGTGCCTGGGTCACCCCTGACCCCGGGACTAGCGGGCCGTACAATGAGCAGTTCTTC
>TRBJ2-7|TRBV9|-|TRBD2
CASSKEASGSLRYEQYF
TGTGCCAGCAGCAAAGAGGCTAGCGGGAGCCTACGGTACGAGCAGTACTTC
>TRBJ1-5|TRBV7-9|-|-
CASSRGEQPQHF
TGTGCCAGCAGCCGGGGGGAGCAGCCCCAGCATTTT
>TRBJ2-1|TRBV13|-|-
CASSPSRNRANEQFF
TGTGCCAGCAGCCCTTCCAGGAACAGGGCCAATGAGCAGTTCTTC
>TRBJ1-6|TRBV9|-|TRBD1
CASSAGTGGRPLHF
TGTGCCAGCAGCGCCGGGACAGGGGGTAGACCCCTCCACTTT
>TRBJ2-2|TRBV4-2|-|TRBD2
CASSQDSTSGYTGELFF
TGTGCCAGCAGCCAAGATTCGACTAGCGGGTACACCGGGGAGCTGTTTTTT
>TRBJ2-3|TRBV5-4|-|TRBD1
CASSLRTGGADTQYF
TGTGCCAGCAGCTTGAGGACAGGGGGCGCAGATACGCAGTATTTT
>TRBJ2-7|TRBV24-1|medium-sized|TRBD1
CATSDSWDRGNEQYF
TGTGCCACCAGTGATTCTTGGGACAGGGGAAACGAGCAGTACTTC
>TRBJ2-1|TRBV5-1|-|-
CASSWQGIQDNEQFF
TGCGCCAGCAGCTGGCAGGGGATTCAGGACAATGAGCAGTTCTTC
>TRBJ2-2|TRBV9|-|TRBD2
CASSVTPGGAGELFF
TGTGCCAGCAGCGTAACCCCGGGGGGTGCCGGGGAGCTGTTTTTT
>TRBJ2-1|TRBV5-1|few|-
CASSFRTGPYNEQFF
TGCGCCAGCAGCTTTAGAACAGGCCCCTACAATGAGCAGTTCTTC
>TRBJ2-5|TRBV7-8|-|-
CASSSRPRKETQYF
TGTGCCAGCAGCTCGCGTCCCCGTAAGGAGACCCAGTACTTC
>TRBJ2-5|TRBV12-3/TRBV12-4|-|-
CASSRSGQETQYF
TGTGCCAGCAGTCGTAGCGGTCAAGAGACCCAGTACTTC
>TRBJ2-1|TRBV18|-|TRBD2
CASSPASGSNKDEQFF
TGTGCCAGCTCACCAGCTAGCGGGAGTAATAAGGATGAGCAGTTCTTC
>TRBJ1-2|TRBV18|few|-
CASSPRGSDGYTF
TGTGCCAGCTCACCGCGGGGGAGCGATGGCTACACCTTC
>TRBJ2-3|TRBV10-3|-|-
CAITMGSGDTDTQYF
TGTGCCATCACCATGGGGTCCGGGGACACAGATACGCAGTATTTT
>TRBJ1-6|TRBV7-3|-|-
CASSPVRNSPLHF
TGTGCCAGCAGCCCGGTTCGTAATTCACCCCTCCACTTT
>TRBJ1-6|TRBV30|many|-
CAWSVSPRGSGGSPLHF
TGTGCCTGGAGTGTAAGCCCGAGGGGGTCGGGAGGCTCACCCCTCCACTTT
>TRBJ2-4|TRBV6-5|-|-
CASSYGGRQDKNIQYF
TGTGCCAGCAGTTACGGGGGCCGCCAGGACAAAAACATTCAGTACTTC
>TRBJ2-3|TRBV5-1|once|-
CASGQSTDTQYF
TGCGCCAGCGGACAGAGCACAGATACGCAGTATTTT
>TRBJ1-5|TRBV5-1|-|-
CATKRGQPQHF
TGCGCCACCAAGAGAGGTCAGCCCCAGCATTTT
>TRBJ1-1|TRBV27|few|-
CASRQGGTEAFF
TGTGCCAGCCGGCAGGGAGGCACTGAAGCTTTCTTT
>TRBJ1-3|TRBV5-4|-|-
CASTGGSGNTIYF
TGTGCCAGCACAGGTGGATCAGGAAACACCATATATTTT
>TRBJ2-1|TRBV5-6|-|TRBD2
CASRPTSRSSYNEQFF
TGTGCCAGCAGACCGACTAGCCGAAGCTCCTACAATGAGCAGTTCTTC
>TRBJ2-7|TRBV28|-|TRBD2
CASSLAGGLREQYF
TGTGCCAGCAGTTTAGCGGGAGGCCTCCGAGAGCAGTACTTC
>TRBJ2-5|TRBV11-2|-|TRBD2
CASSFSLSGRRGETQYF
TGTGCCAGCAGCTTCTCCCTCAGCGGGAGGAGGGGGGAGACCCAGTACTTC
>TRBJ2-5|TRBV10-1|-|TRBD2
CASSERGTSGQETQYF
TGCGCCAGCAGTGAGAGGGGGACTAGCGGCCAAGAGACCCAGTACTTC
>TRBJ1-4|TRBV7-9|-|-
CASSLVLGAEKLFF
TGTGCCAGCAGCTTAGTTCTGGGAGCGGAAAAACTGTTTTTT
>TRBJ1-2|TRBV29-1|-|TRBD1
CSVRTGGNTF
TGCAGCGTTCGGACAGGGGGTAACACCTTC
>TRBJ2-7|TRBV7-6|once|TRBD2
CASSSRSLRPSGRAQREQYF
TGTGCCAGCAGCTCACGTAGTTTACGGCCGAGCGGGAGGGCCCAACGCGAGCAGTACTTC
>TRBJ2-1|TRBV27|-|-
CASSWAFNGNDEQFF
TGTGCCAGCAGTTGGGCCTTTAACGGGAACGATGAGCAGTTCTTC
>TRBJ1-1|TRBV6-5|-|-
CASSIGQKAFF
TGTGCCAGCAGTATCGGACAGAAAGCTTTCTTT
>TRBJ1-5|TRBV28|-|-
CASSYGSNQPQHF
TGTGCCAGCAGTTACGGGAGCAATCAGCCCCAGCATTTT
>TRBJ2-1|TRBV25-1|once|-
CATRGAGAYNEQFF
TGTGCCACCAGGGGGGCGGGAGCTTACAATGAGCAGTTCTTC
>TRBJ1-2|TRBV19|-|-
CASSPQVNYGYTF
TGTGCCAGTAGTCCACAGGTTAACTATGGCTACACCTTC
>TRBJ1-4|TRBV19|once|TRBD1
CASRHRDRGLGTNEKLFF
TGTGCCAGTAGGCACCGGGACAGGGGGCTCGGGACTAATGAAAAACTGTTTTTT